A single TCR beta chain is shown here with its context. Its antigen is not known. This specimen belongs to a study of shared clonotypes between healthy human individuals. Study observations and caveats: Larger richness was generally estimated for naive than memory subsets.

This table comes from immunoSEQ multiplex PCR, and its TCRdb copy is limited to in-frame clones, with some not included. In the table there are some 630,000 clones, approximately 96% of which are singletons. This CDR3 is 15 amino acids long. The germline V gene encodes CDR1 SEHNR and CDR2 FQNEAQ (reference sequence). The V segment lost 5 bases and the J segment 8 bases; nucleotides outside the gene matches: 5. In the naive CD8 group, cells lacked CD45RO and were positively selected for CCR7, so terminally differentiated effector memory CD45RA+ cells were left out. All the donors were Caucasian adults who lived in Nashville, Tennessee.

The sample was naive CD8+ T cells sorted from blood. The genes are TRBV7-9 and TRBJ2-1, with 14 nucleotides matching TRBD2. This sequence originates from a woman aged 25 to 39 in good health. The CDR3 loop reads CASSGTSGRFDEQFF. The CDR3, as DNA: TGTGCCAGCAGCGGGACTAGCGGGAGATTCGATGAGCAGTTCTTC.